This record covers a single T cell receptor (beta chain). Its target is not known. The data derive from a study of blood T cells in healthy people across ages. General study points: With age, beta diversity per million T cells declined roughly linearly, significantly by approximately 40.

Then a second PCR, running roughly 6 to 12 cycles, was carried out with a sample-barcoded 5' primer and a J-beta primer mix. TCRdb ran MiXCR on the 5' RACE reads and lists one entry per CDR3 protein. The sample consists of 750,000 to 950,000 distinct CDR3 sequences, approximately 24% of them appearing once. The same sample was also used in a study of T cells of mothers and their children.

Sequenced: blood. The sequence derives from a boy aged 5-17 years in good health.

The CDR3 protein is CASSLSEQGWYQETQYF. The DNA of the CDR3 is TGTGCCAGCAGCTTGTCCGAGCAGGGGTGGTACCAAGAGACCCAGTACTTC. This chain links TRBV5-5 with TRBJ2-5, with a tentative D call TRBD1 (6 bases). This CDR3 is built from 17 residues. Germline V gene lookup returns CDR1 SGHKS and CDR2 YYEKEE (reference sequence). The V end lost 1 base, the J end lost 0 bases, and 16 bases lay between the germline ends.